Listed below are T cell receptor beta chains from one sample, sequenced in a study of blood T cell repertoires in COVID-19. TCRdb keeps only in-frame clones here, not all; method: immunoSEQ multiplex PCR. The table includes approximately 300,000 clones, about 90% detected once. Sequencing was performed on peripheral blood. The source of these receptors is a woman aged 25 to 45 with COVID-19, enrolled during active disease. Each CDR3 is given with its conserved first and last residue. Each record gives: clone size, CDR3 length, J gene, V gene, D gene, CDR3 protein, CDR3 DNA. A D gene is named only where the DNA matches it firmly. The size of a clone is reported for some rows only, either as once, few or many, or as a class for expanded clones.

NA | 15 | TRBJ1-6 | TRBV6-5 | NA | CASSYSNRKYSPLHF | TGTGCCAGCAGTTACTCGAACAGAAAGTATTCACCCCTCCACTTT
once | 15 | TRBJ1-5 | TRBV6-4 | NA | CASRLLVRENQPQHF | TGTGCCAGCAGATTGCTTGTGAGGGAGAATCAGCCCCAGCATTTT
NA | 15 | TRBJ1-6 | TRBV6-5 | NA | CASNRQPSDNSPLHF | TGTGCCAGCAATAGACAGCCCAGTGATAATTCACCCCTCCACTTT
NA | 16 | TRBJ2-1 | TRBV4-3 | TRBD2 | CASSLQHTSGGNEQFF | TGCGCCAGCAGCCTCCAGCACACTAGCGGGGGCAATGAGCAGTTCTTC
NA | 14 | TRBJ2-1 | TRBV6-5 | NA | CATRRGIGYNEQFF | TGTGCCACCAGAAGGGGGATTGGGTACAATGAGCAGTTCTTC
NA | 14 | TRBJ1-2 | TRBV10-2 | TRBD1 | CASRGTGTDYGYTF | TGCGCCAGCAGGGGGACAGGGACGGACTATGGCTACACCTTC
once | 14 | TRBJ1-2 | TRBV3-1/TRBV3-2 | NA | CASSQDWGTYGYTF | TGTGCCAGCAGCCAAGATTGGGGCACCTATGGCTACACCTTC
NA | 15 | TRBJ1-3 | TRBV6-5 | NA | CASSLGPSSGNTIYF | TGTGCCAGCTCCCTTGGGCCCAGCTCTGGAAACACCATATATTTT
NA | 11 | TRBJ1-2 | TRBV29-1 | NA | CSVEGRDGYTF | TGCAGCGTCGAGGGGAGGGATGGCTACACCTTC
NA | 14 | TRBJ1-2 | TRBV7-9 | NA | CASSLLSGNYGYTF | TGTGCCAGCAGCTTACTTTCGGGGAACTATGGCTACACCTTC
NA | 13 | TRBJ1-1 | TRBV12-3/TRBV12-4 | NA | CASSTGLGTEAFF | TGTGCCAGCAGCACAGGGTTGGGGACTGAAGCTTTCTTT
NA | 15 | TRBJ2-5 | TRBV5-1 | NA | CASSFLGSNQETQYF | TGCGCCAGCAGCTTTTTGGGCAGCAACCAAGAGACCCAGTACTTC
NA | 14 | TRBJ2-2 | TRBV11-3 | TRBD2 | CASSPSGGSGELFF | TGTGCCAGCAGCCCATCCGGGGGGTCCGGGGAGCTGTTTTTT
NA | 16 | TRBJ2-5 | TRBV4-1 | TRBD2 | CASSPSGGPKQETQYF | TGCGCCAGCAGCCCGAGCGGGGGGCCGAAACAAGAGACCCAGTACTTC
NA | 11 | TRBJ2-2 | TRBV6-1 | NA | CASSEVRWLFF | TGTGCCAGCAGTGAAGTCCGGTGGCTGTTTTTT
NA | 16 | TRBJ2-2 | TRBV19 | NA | CASSTHPRRATGELFF | TGTGCCAGTAGTACCCACCCCCGCAGGGCCACCGGGGAGCTGTTTTTT
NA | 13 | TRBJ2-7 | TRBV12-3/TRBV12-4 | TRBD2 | CASSLTSGHEQYF | TGTGCCAGCAGTTTGACTAGCGGACACGAGCAGTACTTC
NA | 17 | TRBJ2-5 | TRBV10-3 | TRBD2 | CAISGAGHKHLQETQYF | TGTGCCATCAGTGGAGCGGGGCATAAACATCTCCAAGAGACCCAGTACTTC
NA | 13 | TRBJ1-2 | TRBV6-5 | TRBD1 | CASKTDRGLGYTF | TGTGCCAGCAAAACCGACAGGGGGCTGGGCTACACCTTC
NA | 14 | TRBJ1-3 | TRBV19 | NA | CASTDPATGNTIYF | TGTGCCAGTACCGACCCAGCGACTGGAAACACCATATATTTT
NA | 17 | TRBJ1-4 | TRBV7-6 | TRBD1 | CASSEYSDRGPNEKLFF | TGTGCCAGCAGCGAATATTCGGACAGGGGGCCTAATGAAAAACTGTTTTTT
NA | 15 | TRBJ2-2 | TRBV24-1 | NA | CATSDPRDLNGELFF | TGTGCCACCAGTGATCCCCGGGACTTAAACGGGGAGCTGTTTTTT
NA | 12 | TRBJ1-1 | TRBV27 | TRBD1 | CASRTGVAEAFF | TGTGCCAGCAGAACAGGGGTGGCTGAAGCTTTCTTT
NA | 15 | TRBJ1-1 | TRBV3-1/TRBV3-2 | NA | CASSPGRGGNTEAFF | TGTGCCAGCAGCCCCGGGCGGGGGGGGAACACTGAAGCTTTCTTT
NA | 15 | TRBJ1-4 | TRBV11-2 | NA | CASSFGRTTNEKLFF | TGTGCCAGCAGCTTCGGGAGGACAACTAATGAAAAACTGTTTTTT
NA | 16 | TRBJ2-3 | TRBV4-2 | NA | CASSQADRGATDTQYF | TGTGCCAGCAGCCAGGCCGATCGGGGGGCCACAGATACGCAGTATTTT
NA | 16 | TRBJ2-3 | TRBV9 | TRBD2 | CASSVTSGGTTDTQYF | TGTGCCAGCAGCGTCACTAGCGGGGGGACTACAGATACGCAGTATTTT
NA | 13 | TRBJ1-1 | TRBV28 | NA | CASKEGPATEAFF | TGTGCCAGCAAGGAGGGCCCGGCCACTGAAGCTTTCTTT
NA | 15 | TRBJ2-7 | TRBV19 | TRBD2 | CASSQTSGGWDEQYF | TGTGCCAGTAGTCAAACTAGCGGGGGGTGGGACGAGCAGTACTTC
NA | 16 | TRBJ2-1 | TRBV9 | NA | CASSVGKAGYYNEQFF | TGTGCCAGCAGCGTAGGCAAGGCAGGGTACTACAATGAGCAGTTCTTC
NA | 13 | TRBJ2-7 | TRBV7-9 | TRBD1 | CASSLGTGYEQYF | TGTGCCAGCAGCCTGGGGACAGGCTACGAGCAGTACTTC
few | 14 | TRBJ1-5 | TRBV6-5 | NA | CASSYSGGNQPQHF | TGTGCCAGCAGTTACTCGGGAGGTAATCAGCCCCAGCATTTT
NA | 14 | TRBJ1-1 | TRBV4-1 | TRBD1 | CASSQLHRGTEAFF | TGCGCCAGCAGCCAACTCCACAGGGGCACTGAAGCTTTCTTT
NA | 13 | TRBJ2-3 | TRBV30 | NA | CAWSVTGTDTQYF | TGTGCCTGGAGTGTAACAGGCACAGATACGCAGTATTTT
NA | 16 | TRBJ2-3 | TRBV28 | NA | CASSPAHSVATDTQYF | TGTGCCAGCAGCCCCGCTCATAGCGTCGCCACAGATACGCAGTATTTT
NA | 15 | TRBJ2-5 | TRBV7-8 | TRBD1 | CASSSTGVYQETQYF | TGTGCCAGCAGCTCAACAGGGGTGTACCAAGAGACCCAGTACTTC
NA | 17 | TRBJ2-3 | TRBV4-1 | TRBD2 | CASSQVGLAGGMGTQYF | TGCGCCAGCAGCCAAGTTGGTCTAGCGGGGGGAATGGGTACGCAGTATTTT
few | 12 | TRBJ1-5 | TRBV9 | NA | CASSVGDQPQHF | TGTGCCAGCAGCGTAGGAGATCAGCCCCAGCATTTT
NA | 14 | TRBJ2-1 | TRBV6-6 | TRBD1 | CASKRGGDHNEQFF | TGTGCCAGCAAGCGAGGGGGCGACCACAATGAGCAGTTCTTC
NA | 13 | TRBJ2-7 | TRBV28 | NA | CASSLGRNYEQYF | TGTGCCAGCAGTTTGGGCAGAAACTACGAGCAGTACTTC
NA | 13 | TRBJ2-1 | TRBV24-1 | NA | CATSQTGFDEQFF | TGTGCCACCAGCCAGACAGGTTTCGATGAGCAGTTCTTC
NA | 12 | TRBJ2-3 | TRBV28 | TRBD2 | CASSWGGSTQYF | TGTGCCAGCAGTTGGGGAGGGTCTACGCAGTATTTT
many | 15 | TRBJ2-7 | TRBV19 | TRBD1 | CASSIVEGAVSEQYF | TGTGCCAGTAGTATAGTAGAGGGGGCAGTATCCGAGCAGTACTTC
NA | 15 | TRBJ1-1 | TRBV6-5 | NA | CASSYGGARESEAFF | TGTGCCAGCAGTTACGGGGGGGCACGAGAATCCGAAGCTTTCTTT
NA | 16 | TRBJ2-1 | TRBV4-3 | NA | CASSQVPSGTYNEQFF | TGCGCCAGCAGCCAAGTACCGAGCGGAACCTACAATGAGCAGTTCTTC
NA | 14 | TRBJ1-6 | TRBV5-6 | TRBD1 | CASSQTGNGVPLHF | TGTGCCAGCAGCCAGACAGGGAACGGGGTACCCCTCCACTTT
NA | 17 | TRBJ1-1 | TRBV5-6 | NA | CASSFNRGNLRNTEAFF | TGTGCCAGCAGCTTCAACCGGGGTAACTTAAGGAACACTGAAGCTTTCTTT
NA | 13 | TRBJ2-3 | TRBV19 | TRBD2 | CASNWGGADTQYF | TGTGCCAGTAATTGGGGAGGGGCAGATACGCAGTATTTT
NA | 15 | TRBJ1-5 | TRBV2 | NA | CASSLIREGGLPQHF | TGTGCCAGCAGCCTGATCAGGGAGGGGGGTCTGCCCCAGCATTTT